Below, 28 T cell receptor beta chains from the same sample are listed, as sequenced in a study of blood T cells in healthy people across ages. Combining a sample-barcoded 5' primer with a J-beta primer mix, a second PCR ran for roughly 7 to 11 cycles. One entry per CDR3 protein, called by TCRdb with MiXCR from the 5' RACE reads. This sample yields 870,000 or so distinct CDR3 sequences, of which under 30% are seen a single time; around a sixth belongs to the top ten. Input material: blood. The source is a woman of 80 years or more in good health.

This clonotype was detected ten times or more. The V gene is TRBV20-1, the J gene TRBJ1-2; 7 bases agree with TRBD1. Germline values: CDR1 DFQATT, CDR2 SNEGSKA (reference sequence). This CDR3 spans 15 amino acids. The J segment lost 0 bases and the V segment lost 7 bases, leaving 11 bases of the junction unmatched. The DNA of the CDR3 is TGCAGTGTTAGGGACAGTGCTACTGCTAACTATGGCTACACCTTC. This codes for CSVRDSATANYGYTF.

This clonotype was counted between two and nine times. The rearrangement uses TRBV3-1 and TRBJ2-7; D gene uncertain. From germline, CDR1 is LGHDT and CDR2 YNNKEL (reference sequence). The CDR3 loop spans 15 amino acids. The germline V and J ends were trimmed by 6 bases and 4 bases, with 19 bases remaining between them. DNA of the CDR3: TGTGCCAGCAGATTAAGGAGAGTAGGGATGTACGAGCAGTACTTC. It specifies CASRLRRVGMYEQYF.

The chain is built from TRBV4-1 and TRBJ1-1; D perhaps matches TRBD1 (6 bases). The CDR3 contains 15 residues. V was clipped by 1 base and J by 1 base, with 10 bases between them. Germline V gives CDR1 MGHRA, CDR2 YSYEKL. CDR3 amino acids: CASSQVGQPNTEAFF. CDR3 DNA: TGCGCCAGCAGCCAAGTAGGACAGCCGAACACTGAAGCTTTCTTT.

This clonotype was picked up many times. The genes are TRBV6-2 or TRBV6-3 and TRBJ1-5; D possibly corresponds to TRBD1 (5 bases). V was trimmed by 6 bases and J by 3 bases, leaving 12 bases between them. Germline-derived CDR1 and CDR2 are MNHEY and SVGEGT. The CDR3 length is 14 residues. The DNA for the CDR3 is TGTGCCAGCAGCCTAAGGGGTACCAATCAGCCCCAGCATTTT. It is translated as CASSLRGTNQPQHF.

A few counts support this clonotype. The genes are TRBV28 and TRBJ1-1; maybe TRBD1 (5 bases). V lost 3 bases, J lost 0 bases, and 11 bases lay in between. CDR1 is MDHEN, CDR2 SYDVKM, per germline. The CDR3 contains 15 residues. CDR3 in DNA: TGTGCCAGCAGTTTGGGTGGGACCATGAACACTGAAGCTTTCTTT. This codes for CASSLGGTMNTEAFF.

This clonotype was seen at least ten times. The rearrangement joins TRBV12-3 or TRBV12-4 to TRBJ1-2; 7 nucleotides line up with TRBD1. V gave up 7 bases and J gave up 0 bases; unmatched junction bases: 11. This CDR3 spans 16 amino acids. DNA of the CDR3: TGTGCCAGCACCTTGGGACAGCACCTAGCTAACTATGGCTACACCTTC. Its translation: CASTLGQHLANYGYTF.

V gene TRBV12-3 or TRBV12-4 combines with J gene TRBJ1-2; a possible D gene is TRBD1 (5 bases). Trimming left V 1 base short and J 7 bases short, with 10 bases between. The CDR3 totals 13 residues. The CDR3, as DNA: TGTGCCAGCAGTTTAGAGGGGCTGGGTGGCTACACCTTC. Its protein is CASSLEGLGGYTF.

This clonotype turned up a few times. The V and J genes are TRBV20-1 and TRBJ2-3; 12 bases align to TRBD2. The CDR3 is 15 residues long. Germline assignment: CDR1 DFQATT and CDR2 SNEGSKA (reference sequence). The V and J ends lost 3 bases and 3 bases, in that order; junction bases with no gene match: 4. The chain's CDR3 is CSARVTSGRTDTQYF. CDR3 in DNA: TGCAGTGCTAGGGTAACTAGCGGGAGGACAGATACGCAGTATTTT.

This clonotype has a count of ten or more. CDR3 in amino acids: CASTLHPTSTDTQYF. The DNA of the CDR3 is TGTGCCAGCACCCTTCACCCAACTAGCACAGATACGCAGTATTTT. This sequence joins TRBV9 and TRBJ2-3, with no clear D. Germline CDR1 reads SGDLS; CDR2 reads YYNGEE. CDR3 length equals 15 residues. Trimming took 6 bases from V and 0 from J, leaving 14 bases between them.

In nucleotides, the CDR3 is TGTGCCAGCAGTTTGTACGGGACTAGCGGGGGGGCCACAGATACGCAGTATTTT. This translates into CASSLYGTSGGATDTQYF. The rearrangement joins TRBV12-3 or TRBV12-4 to TRBJ2-3, with 16 bases that match TRBD2. Trimming took 3 bases from V and 2 from J; bases not matched to a gene: 5. The CDR3 is made up of 18 amino acids.

Note on this clonotype: One junction end disagrees with the germline gene, perhaps due to a read error. This sequence joins TRBV12-3 or TRBV12-4 and TRBJ2-2; TRBD1 aligns across 10 bases. This CDR3 is built from 14 residues. For the CDR3, the DNA is TGTGCCAGCAGCCGACAGGGGGCTTCCGGGGAGCGGTTTTTT. The encoded protein is CASSRQGASGERFF.

This clonotype was found once. J is TRBJ1-6 and V is TRBV7-2, with D hard to call. The germline V and J ends were trimmed by 1 base and 7 bases, with 20 bases remaining between them. The CDR3 is 18 amino acids. CDR1 and CDR2 from the germline V gene are SGHTA and FQGNSA. This chain's CDR3 is CASSLGVRADLRNSPLHF. The CDR3 DNA reads TGTGCCAGCAGCTTAGGAGTGCGGGCAGACCTTAGGAATTCACCCCTCCACTTT. Based on the CDR3 plus reference TRBV7-2 and TRBJ1-6, the full variable domain is GAGVSQSPSNKVTEKGKDVELRCDPISGHTALYWYRQSLGQGLEFLIYFQGNSAPDKSGLPSDRFSAERTGGSVSTLTIQRTQQEDSAVYLCASSLGVRADLRNSPLHFGNGTRLTVT.

This clonotype was observed many times. The V call is TRBV6-1, the J call TRBJ2-5, with D tentatively TRBD1 (6 bases). Per the germline V gene, CDR1 is MNHNS and CDR2 is SASEGT. With 4 bases removed from V and 5 bases from J, the gap between germline ends came to 23 bases. This CDR3 is built from 17 residues. The CDR3 loop is CASSVTPTQQGRETQYF. CDR3 in DNA: TGTGCCAGCAGTGTCACCCCAACCCAACAGGGAAGGGAGACCCAGTACTTC.

This clonotype was counted many times. The chain carries TRBV6-2 or TRBV6-3 and TRBJ2-1; D unresolved. The CDR3 has 16 amino acids. The V gene's germline CDR1 is MNHEY and CDR2 SVGEGT. V was shortened by 5 bases and J by 4 bases, with 18 bases between the two germline ends. The CDR3 spells CASSNYMRRDYNEQFF. The CDR3, as DNA: TGTGCCAGCAGTAACTACATGCGGAGAGATTACAATGAGCAGTTCTTC.

Turning to this clonotype: A read error may produce the germline difference seen at one junction end. The chain couples TRBV7-6 to TRBJ2-1; D is unclear. The V gene's germline CDR1 is SGHVS and CDR2 FNYEAQ. CDR3 length equals 15 residues. The DNA of the CDR3 is TGTGCCGGCAGCTTAGGCGAGAGGTCTGGCAATGAGCAGTTCTTC. Translating gives CAGSLGERSGNEQFF.

This clonotype was seen many times. The gene calls are TRBV11-2 and TRBJ2-5; 13 nucleotides agree with TRBD2. Germline values: CDR1 SGHAT, CDR2 FQNNGV. V was pared by 6 bases and J by 3 bases, with 4 bases of the junction left unmatched. CDR3 length equals 15 residues. DNA of the CDR3: TGTGCCAGCAGGACCGGGACTAGCGGGGAAGAGACCCAGTACTTC. It is translated as CASRTGTSGEETQYF.

This clonotype was observed at least ten times. The J gene is TRBJ2-5, the V gene TRBV3-1; D is ambiguous. Germline values: CDR1 LGHDT, CDR2 YNNKEL (reference sequence). Trimming cost V 2 bases and J 2 bases, with 9 bases left between them. There are 14 residues in the CDR3. The DNA for the CDR3 is TGTGCCAGCAGCCAACTGGCCGCGCAAGAGACCCAGTACTTC. Translated, it gives CASSQLAAQETQYF.

At least ten counts were recorded for this clonotype. The chain carries TRBV7-9 and TRBJ2-6, with a possible D match to TRBD1 (6 bases). The CDR3 has 17 residues. Germline V gene sequence: CDR1 SEHNR, CDR2 FQNEAQ (reference sequence). With 5 bases removed from V and 0 bases from J, the gap between germline ends came to 14 bases. The CDR3 DNA sequence: TGTGCCAGCAGCCGTCTACAGGGCAGCTCTGGGGCCAACGTCCTGACTTTC. It codes for CASSRLQGSSGANVLTF. Full variable domain (outside the CDR3, taken from reference TRBV7-9 and TRBJ2-6): DTGVSQNPRHKITKRGQNVTFRCDPISEHNRLYWYRQTLGQGPEFLTYFQNEAQLEKSRLLSDRFSAERPKGSFSTLEIQRTEQGDSAMYLCASSRLQGSSGANVLTFGAGSRLTVL.

The table lists this clonotype with a few counts. The rearrangement links TRBV12-3 or TRBV12-4 to TRBJ1-6; tentatively, D is TRBD1 (5 bases). V was clipped by 8 bases and J by 10 bases, with 12 bases between them. This CDR3 has 12 amino acids. As DNA, the CDR3 is TGTGCCAGCGGTGGGGGTTTGTCACCCCTCCACTTT. Amino acid sequence: CASGGGLSPLHF.

Comment on this clonotype: Possible read error: a much larger clone is one base away. V is TRBV7-2 and J is TRBJ2-1; TRBD1 is a possible D gene (5 bases). V was trimmed by 1 base and J by 12 bases, leaving 22 bases between them. The germline V gene encodes CDR1 SGHTA and CDR2 FQGNSA. The CDR3 runs 16 residues. The CDR3, as DNA: TGTGCCAGCAGCTTAGACTGGACACGTCTAGGGGATGGGCAGTTCTTC. Residues: CASSLDWTRLGDGQFF.

This clonotype was counted ten times or more. The chain is built from TRBV6-2 or TRBV6-3 and TRBJ1-5, with D uncertain. CDR1 and CDR2 from the germline V gene are MNHEY and SVGEGT. Trimming left V 5 bases short and J 3 bases short, with 14 bases between. This CDR3 comprises 15 residues. The CDR3 loop reads CASSPVAAYNQPQHF. The CDR3 nucleotides read TGTGCCAGCAGTCCCGTGGCGGCATACAATCAGCCCCAGCATTTT.

The chain couples TRBV12-3 or TRBV12-4 to TRBJ1-5, with a tentative D call TRBD1 (6 bases). Trimming pared 4 bases from V and 9 bases from J, leaving 16 bases between. The CDR3 consists of 14 residues. The CDR3 DNA reads as TGTGCCAGCAGTTCTCCGGGGGGCGCGGGGCCCCAGCATTTT. Its translation is CASSSPGGAGPQHF.

This clonotype was picked up many times. The genes are TRBV7-2 and TRBJ2-4; 10 bases line up with TRBD1. The V gene's germline CDR1 is SGHTA and CDR2 FQGNSA. V was pared by 3 bases and J by 0 bases, with 2 bases of the junction left unmatched. CDR3 length: 16 amino acids. Here the CDR3 reads CASSFGTGVAKNIQYF. In DNA, the CDR3 is TGTGCCAGCAGCTTTGGGACAGGGGTAGCCAAAAACATTCAGTACTTC.

This clonotype was observed many times. The chain combines TRBV5-1 with TRBJ2-1; D not resolved. The length of the CDR3 is 11 residues. Trimming cost V 2 bases and J 11 bases, with 8 bases left between them. Germline lookup yields CDR1 SGHRS and CDR2 YFSETQ. In nucleotides, the CDR3 is TGCGCCAGCAGCTTAGGTACCCAGCAGTTCTTC. Protein sequence: CASSLGTQQFF.

This clonotype was seen ten or more times. Since a much larger clone is just one base distant, this may be a read error. The chain's CDR3 is CASSLEWGSQYF. CDR3 bases: TGTGCCAGCAGCTTGGAGTGGGGATCGCAGTATTTT. The gene calls are TRBV7-2 and TRBJ2-3; D not certain. Germline-derived CDR1 and CDR2 are SGHTA and FQGNSA. The CDR3 runs to 12 residues. V gave up 3 bases and J gave up 10 bases, with 11 bases separating them.

This clonotype was seen just once. One junction end does not reproduce the germline sequence, and a read error may be involved. The genes are TRBV12-3 or TRBV12-4 and TRBJ1-2, with TRBD1 as a possible D gene (5 bases). The CDR3 totals 16 residues. The CDR3 bases are TGTGCCGGCAGTTCTGGGACTCAAAGTGGGAGCTATGGCTACACCTTC. Its translation is CAGSSGTQSGSYGYTF.

This clonotype was recorded many times. DNA for the CDR3: TGTGCCAGCAGCATGACCTCCCTAGGGACTAGCGGGGGGGTTATTAGCACAGATACGCAGTATTTT. It translates to CASSMTSLGTSGGVISTDTQYF. V is TRBV6-1 and J is TRBJ2-3; 16 nucleotides agree with TRBD2. CDR1 MNHNS and CDR2 SASEGT come from the germline V gene. The junction had 18 bases not matched to a gene; V was cut back by 6 bases and J by 0 bases. The CDR3 is made up of 22 amino acids.

This rearrangement joins TRBV20-1 to TRBJ2-3; D is ambiguous. This CDR3 contains 13 residues. The V end lost 5 bases, the J end lost 0 bases, and 9 bases lay between the germline ends. The V gene's germline CDR1 is DFQATT and CDR2 SNEGSKA (reference sequence). CDR3 residues: CSAPIPSTDTQYF. DNA for the CDR3: TGCAGTGCTCCAATCCCTAGCACAGATACGCAGTATTTT.